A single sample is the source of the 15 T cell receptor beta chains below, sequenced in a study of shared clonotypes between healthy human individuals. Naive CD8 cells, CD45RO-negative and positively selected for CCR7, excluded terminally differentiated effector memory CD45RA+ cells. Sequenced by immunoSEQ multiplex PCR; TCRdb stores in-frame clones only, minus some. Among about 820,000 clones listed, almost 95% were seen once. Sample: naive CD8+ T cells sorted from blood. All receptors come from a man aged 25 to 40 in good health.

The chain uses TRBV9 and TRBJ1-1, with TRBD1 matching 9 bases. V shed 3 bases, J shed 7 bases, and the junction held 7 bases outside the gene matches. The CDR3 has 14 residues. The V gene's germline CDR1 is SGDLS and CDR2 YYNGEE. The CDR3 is CASSAGDRELEAFF. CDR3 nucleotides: TGTGCCAGCAGCGCTGGGGACAGGGAGCTTGAAGCTTTCTTT.

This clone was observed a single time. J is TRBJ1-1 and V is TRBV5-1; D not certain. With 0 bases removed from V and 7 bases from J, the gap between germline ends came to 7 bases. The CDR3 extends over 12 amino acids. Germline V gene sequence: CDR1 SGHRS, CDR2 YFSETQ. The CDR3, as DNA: TGCGCCAGCAGCTTGGCAGGAAGTGAAGCTTTCTTT. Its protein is CASSLAGSEAFF. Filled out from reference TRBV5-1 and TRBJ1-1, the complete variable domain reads KAGVTQTPRYLIKTRGQQVTLSCSPISGHRSVSWYQQTPGQGLQFLFEYFSETQRNKGNFPGRFSGRQFSNSRSEMNVSTLELGDSALYLCASSLAGSEAFFGQGTRLTVV.

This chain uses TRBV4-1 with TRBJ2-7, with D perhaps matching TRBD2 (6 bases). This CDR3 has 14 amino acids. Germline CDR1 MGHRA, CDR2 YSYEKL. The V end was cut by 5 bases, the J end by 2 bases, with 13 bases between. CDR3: CASSLNSGTYEQYF. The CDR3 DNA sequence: TGCGCCAGCAGCTTAAATAGCGGCACCTACGAGCAGTACTTC.

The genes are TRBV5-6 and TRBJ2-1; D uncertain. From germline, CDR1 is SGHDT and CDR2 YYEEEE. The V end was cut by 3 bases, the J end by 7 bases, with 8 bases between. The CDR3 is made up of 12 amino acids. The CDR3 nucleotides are TGTGCCAGCAGCTGGGGTGGTAATGAGCAGTTCTTC. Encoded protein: CASSWGGNEQFF.

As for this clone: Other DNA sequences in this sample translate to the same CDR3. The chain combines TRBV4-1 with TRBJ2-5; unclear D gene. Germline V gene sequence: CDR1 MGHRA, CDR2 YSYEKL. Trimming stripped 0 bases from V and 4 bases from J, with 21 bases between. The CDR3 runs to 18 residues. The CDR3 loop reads CASSQDSQSQEYGETQYF. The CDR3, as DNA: TGCGCCAGCAGCCAAGATTCCCAATCTCAAGAATACGGAGAGACCCAGTACTTC.

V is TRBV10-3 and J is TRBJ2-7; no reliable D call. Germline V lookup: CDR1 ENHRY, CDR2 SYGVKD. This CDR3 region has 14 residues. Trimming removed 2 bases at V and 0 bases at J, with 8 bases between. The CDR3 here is CAISERRSSYEQYF. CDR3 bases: TGTGCCATCAGTGAGCGGCGGAGCTCCTACGAGCAGTACTTC.

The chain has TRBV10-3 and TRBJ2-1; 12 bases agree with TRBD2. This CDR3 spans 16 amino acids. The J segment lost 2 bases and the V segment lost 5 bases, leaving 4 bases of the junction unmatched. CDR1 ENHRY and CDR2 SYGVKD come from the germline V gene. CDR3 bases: TGTGCCATCAGTCCGACTAGCGGGAGTACCTACAATGAGCAGTTCTTC. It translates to CAISPTSGSTYNEQFF.

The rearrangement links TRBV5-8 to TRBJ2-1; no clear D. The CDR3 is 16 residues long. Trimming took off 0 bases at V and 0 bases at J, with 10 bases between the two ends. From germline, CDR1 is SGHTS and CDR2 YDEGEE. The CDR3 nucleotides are TGTGCCAGCAGCTTGGTCTTCGAGAGCTCCTACAATGAGCAGTTCTTC. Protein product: CASSLVFESSYNEQFF.

DNA of the CDR3: TGTGCCAGCGGGATAACTAGCGGGGCCTACGAGCAGTACTTC. Translated, it gives CASGITSGAYEQYF. This chain uses TRBV6-5 with TRBJ2-7; 10 nucleotides align to TRBD2. The CDR3 has 14 amino acids. Germline loops: CDR1 MNHEY, CDR2 SVGAGI. Trimming cost V 8 bases and J 2 bases; bases outside gene matches: 6.

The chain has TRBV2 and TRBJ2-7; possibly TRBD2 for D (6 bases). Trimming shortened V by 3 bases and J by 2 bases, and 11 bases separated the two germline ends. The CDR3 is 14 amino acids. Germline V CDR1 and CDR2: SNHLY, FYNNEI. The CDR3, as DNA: TGTGCCAGCAGTGAGCGGGACCCCCCCTACGAGCAGTACTTC. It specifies CASSERDPPYEQYF.

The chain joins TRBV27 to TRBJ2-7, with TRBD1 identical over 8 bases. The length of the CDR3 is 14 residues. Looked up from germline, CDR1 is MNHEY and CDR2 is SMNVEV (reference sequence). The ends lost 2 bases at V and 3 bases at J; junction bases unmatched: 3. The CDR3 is CASSLIGQGYEQYF. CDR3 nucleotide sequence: TGTGCCAGCAGTTTAATCGGACAGGGCTACGAGCAGTACTTC.

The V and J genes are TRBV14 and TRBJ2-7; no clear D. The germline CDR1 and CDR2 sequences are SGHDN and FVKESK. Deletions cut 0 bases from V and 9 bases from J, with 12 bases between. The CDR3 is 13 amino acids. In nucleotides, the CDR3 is TGTGCCAGCAGCCAAGATTGGGCTACAGCGCAGTACTTC. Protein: CASSQDWATAQYF.

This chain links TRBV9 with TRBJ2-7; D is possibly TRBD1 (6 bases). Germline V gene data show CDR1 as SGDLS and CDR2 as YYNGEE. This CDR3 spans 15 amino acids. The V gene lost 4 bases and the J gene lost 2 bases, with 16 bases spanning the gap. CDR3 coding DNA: TGTGCCAGCAGCCTAGCCGGGACACCCGCCTACGAGCAGTACTTC. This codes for CASSLAGTPAYEQYF.

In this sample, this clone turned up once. The CDR3, as DNA: TGTGCCAGCAGCTTAGACAGTGGGGGCCGGCCCCAGCATTTT. This codes for CASSLDSGGRPQHF. The genes are TRBV5-5 and TRBJ1-5, with TRBD1 as a possible D gene (6 bases). The germline CDR1 and CDR2 sequences are SGHKS and YYEKEE (reference sequence). The CDR3 length is 14 residues. Trimming removed 2 bases from V and 9 bases from J, with 15 bases in between.

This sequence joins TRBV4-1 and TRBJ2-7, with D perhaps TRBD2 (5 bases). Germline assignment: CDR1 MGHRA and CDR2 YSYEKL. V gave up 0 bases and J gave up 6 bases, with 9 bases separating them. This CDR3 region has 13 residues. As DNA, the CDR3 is TGCGCCAGCAGCCAAGATAAAGCGGCCGAGCAGTACTTC. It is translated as CASSQDKAAEQYF.